This T cell receptor (beta chain) was identified in a study of radiation and T cells in renal cell carcinoma. Looking at the study overall: Nephrectomy followed 15 Gy stereotactic body radiation by 4 weeks.

Comment on this clone: Its antigen is currently unknown.

In germline, CDR1 is MNHEY, CDR2 SVGAGI. The V end lost 2 bases, the J end lost 1 base, and 6 bases lay between the germline ends. The CDR3 runs 14 residues. The sample's time point: baseline pretreatment blood. Specified treatment: 15 Gy SBRT to primary tumor, nephrectomy 4 weeks later. The tumor was a clear cell renal cell carcinoma. The method was immunoSEQ multiplex PCR; TCRdb's version includes in-frame clones alone and lacks a portion of them. Of 130,000 to 150,000 clones in the sample, approximately 91% are singletons; the top ten hold approximately 12%. Study conclusions and caveats: In blood, top tumor clones expanded by 2 weeks, shrinking by 4. No pretreatment tumor biopsies were available for baseline clonotypes.

Sequencing used blood, obtained from a patient whose treatment included radiotherapy and nephrectomy. The V and J genes are TRBV6-5 and TRBJ1-5; no clear D gene. This sequence was found in a woman between 50 and 59 years old with renal cell carcinoma. The CDR3 coding sequence is TGTGCCAGCAGTTACGGCGACAGCAATCAGCCCCAGCATTTT. As protein: CASSYGDSNQPQHF.